This T cell receptor (beta chain) came from a study of cytomegalovirus exposure and HLA in healthy donors. Study at large: In a previous analysis, 120 million or so unique TCR beta sequences were found from 150 million to 200 million T cells. From HLA-typed donors, an early data release held some 91 million unique TCRs. Study conclusions and caveats: There was a cluster of highly shared sequence variants that was likely a sequencing artifact. Information on immune exposure was restricted to one variable (CMV serostatus).

V was cut by 0 bases and J by 3 bases, with 6 bases left in between. Germline CDR1 is SGHRS and CDR2 is YFSETQ. The CDR3 is 13 residues long. PCR used 60 Vbeta primers and 13 Jbeta primers. Assay used: immunoSEQ multiplex PCR; TCRdb lists only in-frame clones, some missing. The table shows tens of thousands of clones, with approximately 70% occurring only once. This clone was seen once. The antigen is undetermined. The clonotype originates from a woman aged 45-59 years in good health and CMV-seropositive. The chain links TRBV5-1 to TRBJ1-1; tentative D call: TRBD1 (5 bases). Input material: PBMCs. The CDR3: CASSLGGDTEAFF. The CDR3 bases are TGCGCCAGCAGCTTGGGGGGGGACACTGAAGCTTTCTTT.